This passage covers 18 T cell receptor beta chains from one sample sequenced in a study of T-cell reconstitution after alpha-beta-depleted transplantation in children. Unique molecular identifiers were built into the TCRbeta library. Using its own MiXCR run on the PCR reads, TCRdb lists one record per CDR3 protein. Of approximately 250,000 distinct CDR3 sequences listed, 25% are singletons. Sequenced material: PBMCs, taken before TCRalphabeta/CD19-depleted stem cell transplant. These receptors came from a girl aged 2 to 10 with Fanconi anemia, due to receive a stem cell transplant.

In this sample, this clonotype turned up many times. The chain joins TRBV20-1 to TRBJ2-4; 9 bases agree with TRBD2. Germline V gene lookup returns CDR1 DFQATT and CDR2 SNEGSKA (reference sequence). This CDR3 region has 14 residues. With V trimmed by 4 bases and J by 5 bases, 6 bases remained unmatched. The CDR3, as DNA: TGCAGTGCTAAGGCGGGAGGGCCCCAAAACATTCAGTACTTC. It encodes CSAKAGGPQNIQYF.

At least ten counts were recorded for this clonotype. The rearrangement links TRBV12-3 or TRBV12-4 to TRBJ2-1, with 7 bases that match TRBD2. The junction had 8 bases not matched to a gene; V was cut back by 5 bases and J by 10 bases. The CDR3 has 13 amino acids. The CDR3 nucleotides are TGTGCCAGCAGTCCGGGGGAGGGCCGCGAGCAGTTCTTC. Encoded protein: CASSPGEGREQFF.

This clonotype came up many times. The chain has TRBV12-3 or TRBV12-4 and TRBJ2-1, with 8 bases fitting TRBD1. This CDR3 has 16 residues. Trimming removed 5 bases from V and 1 base from J; junction bases left unmatched: 7. The chain's CDR3 is CASSPQGAPSYNEQFF. In DNA form, the CDR3 reads TGTGCCAGCAGTCCCCAGGGGGCGCCGTCCTACAATGAGCAGTTCTTC.

This clonotype was observed at least ten times. The CDR3 DNA follows: TGTGCCCCCCGGGGACAGAGGGGGCCATCGATACATGCGGAGGAGGTGGAGACCCAGTACTTC. Translation: CAPRGQRGPSIHAEEVETQYF. The chain has TRBV11-1 and TRBJ2-5, with 7 bases fitting TRBD1. This CDR3 has 21 residues. In germline, CDR1 is SGHAT, CDR2 FQDESV (reference sequence). The trim removed 11 bases at V and 5 bases at J, leaving 35 bases unmatched.

The V and J genes are TRBV13 and TRBJ2-7, with D maybe TRBD2 (7 bases). Germline CDR1 reads PRHDT; CDR2 reads FYEKMQ (reference sequence). V shed 6 bases and J shed 5 bases, with 17 bases lying between them. The CDR3 runs to 14 residues. In nucleotides, the CDR3 is TGTGCCAGCAGGGGGGGGGGCCAAGAAGACGAGCAGTACTTC. It encodes CASRGGGQEDEQYF.

The gene calls are TRBV20-1 and TRBJ2-3; 11 positions match TRBD2. V dropped 0 bases and J dropped 3; count of bases not matched to a gene: 8. Germline V gives CDR1 DFQATT, CDR2 SNEGSKA (reference sequence). There are 17 residues in the CDR3. The CDR3 DNA reads TGCAGTGCTAGAGATCCCCGGACTAGCGGGCTAACAGATACGCAGTATTTT. This translates into CSARDPRTSGLTDTQYF.

J is TRBJ1-5 and V is TRBV20-1, with 8 bases that match TRBD1. The germline V gene has CDR1 DFQATT and CDR2 SNEGSKA (reference sequence). The CDR3 totals 14 residues. Trimming at V came to 6 bases and at J to 3 bases, leaving 7 bases not matched to a gene. The CDR3 is CSAGDRRINQPQHF. CDR3 bases: TGCAGTGCGGGGGACAGGCGTATCAATCAGCCCCAGCATTTT.

This clonotype has more than one count but fewer than ten. The rearrangement links TRBV20-1 to TRBJ1-1, with 10 bases fitting TRBD1. J lost 3 bases, V lost 3 bases, and 10 bases had no gene match. CDR1 and CDR2 from the germline V gene are DFQATT and SNEGSKA (reference sequence). The CDR3 spans 16 residues. The CDR3 DNA follows: TGCAGTGCTAGTGGGGGACAGGGGAGCCTGGACACTGAAGCTTTCTTT. This codes for CSASGGQGSLDTEAFF.

This clonotype was picked up a small number of times. The chain couples TRBV7-9 to TRBJ2-7; a weak D match, TRBD1 (5 bases). CDR1 and CDR2 from the germline V gene are SEHNR and FQNEAQ (reference sequence). V shed 1 base and J shed 6 bases, with 10 bases lying between them. The CDR3 sequence is 13 residues long. The CDR3: CASSLVGVREQYF. The CDR3 DNA reads TGTGCCAGCAGCTTAGTAGGGGTGCGCGAGCAGTACTTC.

This clonotype was counted many times. The rearrangement uses TRBV12-3 or TRBV12-4 and TRBJ2-6, with a tentative D call TRBD1 (6 bases). V lost 6 bases and J lost 6, with 12 bases in between. This CDR3 is 14 amino acids long. CDR3 in amino acids: CASRTSGQANVLTF. CDR3 in DNA: TGTGCCAGCAGGACCTCGGGACAGGCCAACGTCCTGACTTTC.

The table lists this clonotype with many counts. The chain is built from TRBV20-1 and TRBJ2-5; weak D call: TRBD1 (5 bases). The ends were cut back, 0 bases at V and 4 bases at J, with 12 bases in the middle. This CDR3 is 14 amino acids long. CDR1 DFQATT and CDR2 SNEGSKA come from the germline V gene (reference sequence). CDR3 nucleotides: TGCAGTGCTAGAGACCCTATAGACAGAGAGACCCAGTACTTC. Protein product: CSARDPIDRETQYF.

The chain carries TRBV7-3 and TRBJ2-7; tentatively, D is TRBD1 (6 bases). The V and J ends lost 2 bases and 4 bases respectively, with 12 bases between them. The CDR3 spans 14 residues. CDR1 is SGHTA, CDR2 FQGTGA, per germline. The DNA for the CDR3 is TGTGCCAGCAGCTTAGACAGGTTTTCGTACGAGCAGTACTTC. Its protein is CASSLDRFSYEQYF.

This clonotype was seen repeatedly, ten times or more. The chain combines TRBV5-4 with TRBJ2-7, with D possibly being TRBD1 (6 bases). Deletions cut 7 bases from V and 3 bases from J, with 8 bases between. Germline V gives CDR1 SGHNT, CDR2 YYREEE (reference sequence). The CDR3 covers 11 residues. CDR3 in amino acids: CASSTGYEQYF. In DNA, the CDR3 is TGTGCCAGCTCGACAGGCTACGAGCAGTACTTC.

The chain carries TRBV29-1 and TRBJ1-2; D is perhaps TRBD1 (6 bases). Trimming shortened V by 4 bases and J by 5 bases, and 14 bases separated the two germline ends. The CDR3 sequence is 13 residues long. Germline CDR1 SQVTM, CDR2 ANQGSEA. DNA of the CDR3: TGCAGCGTTGTAGGAGGGGGAGGTTATGGCTACACCTTC. This codes for CSVVGGGGYGYTF. The whole variable domain, filled in from reference TRBV29-1 and TRBJ1-2, reads SAVISQKPSRDICQRGTSLTIQCQVDSQVTMMFWYRQQPGQSLTLIATANQGSEATYESGFVIDKFPISRPNLTFSTLTVSNMSPEDSSIYLCSVVGGGGYGYTFGSGTRLTVV.

The sample holds many counts of this clonotype. The chain recombines TRBV12-3 or TRBV12-4 with TRBJ2-3, with 11 bases matching TRBD2. V dropped 4 bases and J dropped 5; count of bases not matched to a gene: 5. The CDR3 is 15 residues long. CDR3 loop: CASSYSGGAGDTQYF. The DNA for the CDR3 is TGTGCCAGCAGTTATAGCGGGGGGGCTGGAGATACGCAGTATTTT.

The rearrangement joins TRBV6-5 to TRBJ2-1, with D possibly matching TRBD1 (5 bases). Germline V lookup: CDR1 MNHEY, CDR2 SVGAGI. The CDR3 spans 15 residues. Trimming removed 2 bases at V and 7 bases at J, with 15 bases between. This CDR3 is CASSYEVGAGNEQFF. In DNA form, the CDR3 reads TGTGCCAGCAGTTACGAAGTTGGGGCAGGGAATGAGCAGTTCTTC.

This clonotype has at least ten counts. The junction departs from the called germline gene at one end, perhaps through a read error. The chain links TRBV5-1 to TRBJ2-7; D uncertain. In germline, CDR1 is SGHRS, CDR2 YFSETQ. The CDR3 runs to 14 residues. For the CDR3, the DNA is TGCGCCAGCAGCTTATCTCGCCTCTCCGACGAGCAGTACTTC. Translating gives CASSLSRLSDEQYF.

In its sample, this clonotype was seen many times. The chain employs TRBV9 and TRBJ2-1; possibly TRBD1 or TRBD2 for D (6 bases each). Germline CDR1 SGDLS, CDR2 YYNGEE. The CDR3 extends over 14 amino acids. The V end lost 0 bases, the J end lost 12 bases, and 16 bases lay between the germline ends. The CDR3 here is CASSVDLTGGAQFF. CDR3 nucleotides: TGTGCCAGCAGCGTAGATCTGACAGGAGGGGCGCAGTTCTTC.